At least ten counts were recorded for the clone carrying this T cell receptor (beta chain). The antigen remains undetermined. The time point denotes: sample taken at primary tumor resection. In germline, CDR1 is SGHRS, CDR2 YFSETQ. This CDR3 is built from 18 residues. With V trimmed by 0 bases and J by 2 bases, 7 bases remained unmatched. The sample is drawn from a study of spatial heterogeneity in lung cancer. Study-wide findings and caveats: Counts that tracked tumor mutation counts were those of expanded intratumoral alpha and beta TCRs.

Each CDR3 protein gets one entry after TCRdb re-called the 5' RACE reads with MiXCR. The table lists about 22,000 distinct CDR3 sequences, more than 2.5% of them singletons. The sequence derives from a male donor with early-stage non-small cell lung cancer. Sequenced here: lung tumor tissue, sampled at surgery. The chain is built from TRBV5-1 and TRBJ2-3, with TRBD2 identical over 12 bases. The CDR3 DNA is TGCGCCAGCAGCTTGGGCCAACTAGCGGGAGGACTCACAGATACGCAGTATTTT. It yields the protein CASSLGQLAGGLTDTQYF. The variable domain in full, completed from reference TRBV5-1 and TRBJ2-3, reads KAGVTQTPRYLIKTRGQQVTLSCSPISGHRSVSWYQQTPGQGLQFLFEYFSETQRNKGNFPGRFSGRQFSNSRSEMNVSTLELGDSALYLCASSLGQLAGGLTDTQYFGPGTRLTVL.